These T cell receptor beta chains were read from a single sample in a study of blood T cells in healthy people across ages. MiXCR, run by TCRdb on the 5' RACE reads, gives a single entry per CDR3 protein. This table has about 800,000 distinct CDR3 sequences, approximately 25% appearing once. The same data also went into a second study, on T cells of mothers and their children.

The specimen sequenced was blood. The receptors originated from a boy between 10 and 17 years old in good health. CDR3s include the opening cysteine and the closing phenylalanine or tryptophan. A D gene is named only where the DNA matches it firmly. Size values are once, few and many counts, or a class for expanded clones, and some rows have none.

-,TRBJ2-3,TRBV7-2,-,TGTGCCAGCAGCATTATGGGTAAAGATACAGATACGCAGTATTTT,CASSIMGKDTDTQYF
-,TRBJ1-1,TRBV29-1,-,TGCAGCGTTGAAGATGGGGTGAACACTGAAGCTTTCTTT,CSVEDGVNTEAFF
few,TRBJ2-7,TRBV20-1,TRBD1,TGCAGTGCTAGAAGGGACAGCTCCTACGAGCAGTACTTC,CSARRDSSYEQYF
-,TRBJ1-1,TRBV27,-,TGTGCCAGCAGTTCGATACATGGGGCGGGTTCAGACACTGAAGCTTTCTTT,CASSSIHGAGSDTEAFF
-,TRBJ2-7,TRBV20-1,-,TGCAGTGCTAGGGGGACACGGGGGGCGCCCGAGCAGTACTTC,CSARGTRGAPEQYF
few,TRBJ2-1,TRBV29-1,TRBD1,TGCAGCGTTGAAGGGGGACAGGGGGGGAACAATGAGCAGTTCTTC,CSVEGGQGGNNEQFF
-,TRBJ2-4,TRBV4-3,-,TGCGCCAGCAGCCAAAAGGCGGCTAGCGTCGGCAAAAACATTCAGTACTTC,CASSQKAASVGKNIQYF
few,TRBJ2-5,TRBV29-1,-,TGCAGCGTTGAAGATGGGCCAGAGACCCAGTACTTC,CSVEDGPETQYF
-,TRBJ1-6,TRBV30,-,TGTGCCTGGAGTGAAGATCAAGAGAATTCACCCCTCCACTTT,CAWSEDQENSPLHF
-,TRBJ2-3,TRBV6-5,TRBD2,TGTGCCAGCGCGTGGGGGGGTGGAGATACGCAGTATTTT,CASAWGGGDTQYF
-,TRBJ2-2,TRBV4-3,-,TGCGCCAGCAGCCAAGAAGCAGGCTACACCGGGGAGCTGTTTTTT,CASSQEAGYTGELFF
few,TRBJ2-3,TRBV5-1,-,TGCGCCAGCAGCTTGGAACAGCTCACAGATACGCAGTATTTT,CASSLEQLTDTQYF
-,TRBJ2-1,TRBV7-9,-,TGTGCCAGCAGCTGGGGTGACACCTACAATGGGCAGTTCTTC,CASSWGDTYNGQFF
-,TRBJ2-3,TRBV19,TRBD2,TGTGCCAGTAGTGGTGGAGAGGGACTAGCGGGGCTGGGCCCAGATACGCAGTATTTT,CASSGGEGLAGLGPDTQYF
few,TRBJ2-1,TRBV20-1,TRBD1,TGCAGTGCAAACGTAGACAGGGACTACAATGAGCAGTTCTTC,CSANVDRDYNEQFF
many,TRBJ2-7,TRBV4-3,TRBD1,TGCGCCAGCAGCCAAGGCAAGACAGGGAGCTCCTACGAGCAGTACTTC,CASSQGKTGSSYEQYF
many,TRBJ1-4,TRBV7-8,-,TGTGCCAGCAGCTTAGCGGGCACGAATGAAAAACTGTTTTTT,CASSLAGTNEKLFF
few,TRBJ1-4,TRBV7-8,-,TGTGCCAGCAGCTTATCCCAGGTTTATGAAAAACTGTTTTTT,CASSLSQVYEKLFF
-,TRBJ1-2,TRBV29-1,-,TGCAGCGTTGAAGAACCACGAGGGAAAGGCCAGCTCCTTGGGGGCTACACCTTC,CSVEEPRGKGQLLGGYTF
few,TRBJ1-2,TRBV6-6,-,TGTGCCAGCAGTCCCCGGGACATCGGCTATGGCTACACCTTC,CASSPRDIGYGYTF
-,TRBJ2-2,TRBV29-1,-,TGCAGCGTTGTCGGATTCGCGAACACCGGGGAGCTGTTTTTT,CSVVGFANTGELFF
few,TRBJ2-5,TRBV20-1,-,TGCAGTGCTAGATCGCTCGTCCCCAGCCAAGAGACCCAGTACTTC,CSARSLVPSQETQYF
few,TRBJ2-5,TRBV9,TRBD2,TGTGCCAGCAGCGTAGCGGCTAGCGGGGGGTACAATGAGCAGCTCTTC,CASSVAASGGYNEQLF
-,TRBJ2-1,TRBV28,-,TGTGCCAGCATCATTGGGGGAGATACCTACAATGAGCAGTTCTTC,CASIIGGDTYNEQFF
-,TRBJ2-7,TRBV29-1,-,TGCAGCGTTGAAGATCCCTCATCTACCTACGAGCAGTACTTC,CSVEDPSSTYEQYF
many,TRBJ1-5,TRBV12-3/TRBV12-4,TRBD1,TGTGCCAGCAGTTTGGGGACAGGGGGTGGCAATCAGCCCCAGCATTTT,CASSLGTGGGNQPQHF
many,TRBJ1-2,TRBV13,-,TGTGCCAGCAGCTTAGCCGGCAGGGACTATGGCTACACCTTC,CASSLAGRDYGYTF
-,TRBJ1-1,TRBV10-3,-,TGTGCCATCAGTGAGTCGGGTAGAGCGAACACTGAAGCTTTCTTT,CAISESGRANTEAFF
-,TRBJ1-2,TRBV12-3/TRBV12-4,-,TGTGCCAGCAGTTTAGTCGGGGAGGTGACTAACTATGGCTACACCTTC,CASSLVGEVTNYGYTF
-,TRBJ2-7,TRBV28,-,TGTGCCAGCAACCTCGGAGGGATTTCCTACGAGCAGTACTTC,CASNLGGISYEQYF
few,TRBJ2-5,TRBV13,TRBD1,TGTGCCAGCAGCCGGGACAGAGATCGAGAGACCCAGTACTTC,CASSRDRDRETQYF
-,TRBJ2-1,TRBV12-3/TRBV12-4,TRBD1,TGTGCCAGCAGAGGGGGGACAGGTGAGCAGTTCTTC,CASRGGTGEQFF
few,TRBJ2-7,TRBV28,TRBD1,TGTGCCAGCAGTCCCGGACAGGGAAGGGGCCCCTACGAGCAGTACTTC,CASSPGQGRGPYEQYF
-,TRBJ2-3,TRBV12-3/TRBV12-4,TRBD2,TGTGCCAGCAGCCGCCTAGCGGGGGGGCTGGACACAGATACGCAGTATTTT,CASSRLAGGLDTDTQYF
few,TRBJ2-1,TRBV29-1,TRBD2,TGCAGCGTACGACTAGCGGGGACGTACAATGAGCAGTTCTTC,CSVRLAGTYNEQFF
-,TRBJ2-3,TRBV14,-,TGTGCCAGCACTGGGGAGGGGGGGCCGGAAGATACGCAGTATTTT,CASTGEGGPEDTQYF
few,TRBJ2-1,TRBV6-2/TRBV6-3,-,TGTGCCAGCAGTTACTCTCCCTTCAATGAGCAGTTCTTC,CASSYSPFNEQFF
-,TRBJ1-1,TRBV10-3,-,TGTGCCATCAGCCGAGACAGGAGTACTGAAGCTTTCTTT,CAISRDRSTEAFF
many,TRBJ1-1,TRBV19,TRBD1,TGTGCCAGTAGTGACGGTCTGACAGGGAGGGCAACTGAAGCTTTCTTT,CASSDGLTGRATEAFF
few,TRBJ2-5,TRBV29-1,-,TGCAGCGTTGGAGGTGATAGGGGAGAGACCCAGTACTTC,CSVGGDRGETQYF
-,TRBJ1-3,TRBV20-1,-,TGCAGTGCTAGGTTGCGGGGGTCCAGCCGTGGAAACACCATATATTTT,CSARLRGSSRGNTIYF
few,TRBJ1-2,TRBV3-1,TRBD1,TGTGCCAGCAGCGCGACAGGGGGTGGCTACACCTTC,CASSATGGGYTF
-,TRBJ2-1,TRBV28,TRBD1,TGTGCCAGCAGCCGACCGGGACAGTACAATGAGCAGTTCTTC,CASSRPGQYNEQFF
-,TRBJ2-4,TRBV4-3,TRBD2,TGCGCCAGCAGCCAGAATCCTAGCGGGAGGAGGGAGGACATTCAGTACTTC,CASSQNPSGRREDIQYF
few,TRBJ2-7,TRBV6-5,TRBD2,TGTGCCAGCAGCCAAACTAGCGGGAGACAGTACTTC,CASSQTSGRQYF
few,TRBJ2-7,TRBV29-1,-,TGCAGCGTTGAAGATAGCGGCTCCTACGAGCAGTACTTC,CSVEDSGSYEQYF
-,TRBJ2-1,TRBV6-5,TRBD2,TGTGCCAGCAGTTTTACCGGGACTAGCTTGAATGAGCAGTTCTTC,CASSFTGTSLNEQFF
-,TRBJ2-5,TRBV5-1,-,TGCGCCAGCAGCTGGGACGCCAGGGTCCTGGGTAGTAAGCAGTACTTC,CASSWDARVLGSKQYF
few,TRBJ2-1,TRBV29-1,TRBD2,TGCAGCGTTGACGGGGCGGGAGGGCCGGAGGAGCAGTTCTTC,CSVDGAGGPEEQFF
many,TRBJ2-4,TRBV14,TRBD2,TGTGCCAGCAGCCAAGGCAGGGAGGGAGCCAAAAACATTCAGTACTTC,CASSQGREGAKNIQYF